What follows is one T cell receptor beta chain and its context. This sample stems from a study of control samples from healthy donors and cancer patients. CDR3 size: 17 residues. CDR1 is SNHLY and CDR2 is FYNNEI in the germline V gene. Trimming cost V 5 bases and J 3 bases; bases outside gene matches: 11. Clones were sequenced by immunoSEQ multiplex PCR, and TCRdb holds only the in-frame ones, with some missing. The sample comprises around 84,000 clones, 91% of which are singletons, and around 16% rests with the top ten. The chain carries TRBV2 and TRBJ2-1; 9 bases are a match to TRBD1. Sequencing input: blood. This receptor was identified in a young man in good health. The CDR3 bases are TGTGCCAGCAGTCGGGACAGGGAACTGGGAAACTACAATGAGCAGTTCTTC. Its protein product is CASSRDRELGNYNEQFF.